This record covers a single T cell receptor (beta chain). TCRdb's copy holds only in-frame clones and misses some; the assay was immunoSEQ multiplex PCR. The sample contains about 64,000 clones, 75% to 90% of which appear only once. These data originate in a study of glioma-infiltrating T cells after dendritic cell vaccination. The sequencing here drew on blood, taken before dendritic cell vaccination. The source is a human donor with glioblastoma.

CDR3 coding DNA: TGTGCCAGCAGCCTGGGGCACATGAACACTGAAGCTTTCTTT. This gives the protein CASSLGHMNTEAFF. The chain combines TRBV11-2 with TRBJ1-1; D perhaps matches TRBD1 (5 bases). V lost 5 bases and J 0 bases, leaving 10 bases between the germline ends. Per germline, CDR1 SGHAT and CDR2 FQNNGV. CDR3 length: 14 residues. Supplemented by reference TRBV11-2 and TRBJ1-1, the full variable domain reads EAGVAQSPRYKIIEKRQSVAFWCNPISGHATLYWYQQILGQGPKLLIQFQNNGVVDDSQLPKDRFSAERLKGVDSTLKIQPAKLEDSAVYLCASSLGHMNTEAFFGQGTRLTVV.